These 14 T cell receptor beta chains share one sample of origin, sequenced in a study of cytomegalovirus exposure and HLA in healthy donors. The PCR made use of 60 Vbeta and 13 Jbeta primers. The protocol was immunoSEQ multiplex PCR, while the TCRdb copy is restricted to in-frame clones and leaves out a portion. This table has 100,000 to 150,000 clones, around 70% appearing once. The sequencing input was PBMCs. These receptors came from a man aged 35-49 years in good health and CMV-seropositive.

The chain couples TRBV29-1 to TRBJ2-1, with 12 nucleotides matching TRBD2. Germline-derived CDR1 and CDR2 are SQVTM and ANQGSEA. V trimming: 2 bases; J trimming: 5 bases; junction bases outside the gene matches: 4. This CDR3 has 15 residues. DNA for the CDR3: TGCAGCGTTGAAACTAGCGGGAGGCCGAACAATGAGCAGTTCTTC. Translated, it gives CSVETSGRPNNEQFF.

In its sample, this clone was seen a few times. The V gene is TRBV19, the J gene TRBJ2-1, with a tentative D call TRBD2 (5 bases). The V end lost 9 bases, the J end lost 6 bases, and 18 bases lay between the germline ends. This CDR3 spans 14 amino acids. The germline V gene has CDR1 LNHDA and CDR2 SQIVND (reference sequence). CDR3 sequence reads: CASTTTLRFNEQFF. CDR3 DNA: TGTGCCAGCACGACTACCCTACGCTTCAATGAGCAGTTCTTC.

The rearrangement uses TRBV7-2 and TRBJ1-6, with no clear D. Germline V gene lookup returns CDR1 SGHTA and CDR2 FQGNSA. V lost 5 bases and J 9 bases, leaving 8 bases between the germline ends. This CDR3 has 12 amino acids. The CDR3 region is CASSQATSPLHF. The CDR3 nucleotides are TGTGCCAGCAGCCAGGCGACTTCACCCCTCCACTTT.

The V call is TRBV19, the J call TRBJ2-1, with D perhaps TRBD2 (5 bases). Germline V gene lookup returns CDR1 LNHDA and CDR2 SQIVND (reference sequence). The V end lost 3 bases, the J end lost 6 bases, and 9 bases lay between the germline ends. The CDR3 spans 13 residues. DNA of the CDR3: TGTGCCAGTAGTATCGGGATTCTCAATGAGCAGTTCTTC. Translating gives CASSIGILNEQFF.

The V and J genes are TRBV19 and TRBJ1-1; D is uncertain. The CDR3 sequence is 16 residues long. The V and J ends lost 0 bases and 6 bases respectively, with 17 bases between them. The germline CDR1 and CDR2 sequences are LNHDA and SQIVND (reference sequence). The CDR3 DNA sequence: TGTGCCAGTAGTATAGAGTGGGCAGCCAGCGGCGCTGAAGCTTTCTTT. It is translated as CASSIEWAASGAEAFF.

The chain has TRBV5-5 and TRBJ2-3; weak D call: TRBD2 (5 bases). This CDR3 is 13 amino acids long. Trimming stripped 0 bases from V and 6 bases from J, with 8 bases between. Germline CDR1 SGHKS, CDR2 YYEKEE (reference sequence). Here the CDR3 DNA reads TGTGCCAGCAGCTTGGGAGTAGCGGATACGCAGTATTTT. Its protein is CASSLGVADTQYF.

The V gene is TRBV11-2, the J gene TRBJ1-3; 7 positions agree with TRBD1. In germline, CDR1 is SGHAT, CDR2 FQNNGV. CDR3 length: 16 amino acids. V lost 4 bases to trimming and J lost 1 base; unmatched junction nucleotides: 7. CDR3 residues: CASSSLQGKSGNTIYF. CDR3 bases: TGTGCCAGCAGCTCCCTACAGGGGAAGTCTGGAAACACCATATATTTT.

For this clone: At one of its ends the junction is not consistent with the germline gene, which may arise from a read error. This sequence joins TRBV7-9 and TRBJ1-6; perhaps TRBD1 as D (6 bases). CDR1 SEHNR and CDR2 FQNEAQ come from the germline V gene (reference sequence). CDR3 length: 13 amino acids. The DNA for the CDR3 is TGTTCCAGCAGTACAGGGAATAATTCACCCCTCCACTTT. This sequence encodes CSSSTGNNSPLHF.

This sequence joins TRBV5-1 and TRBJ2-7; no clear D gene. CDR1 is SGHRS and CDR2 is YFSETQ in the germline V gene. This CDR3 contains 13 residues. Deletions cut 0 bases from V and 2 bases from J, with 6 bases between. Here the CDR3 reads CASSLGAAYEQYF. The CDR3 DNA reads as TGCGCCAGCAGCTTGGGGGCTGCCTACGAGCAGTACTTC. Full variable domain (remainder filled in from reference TRBV5-1 and TRBJ2-7): KAGVTQTPRYLIKTRGQQVTLSCSPISGHRSVSWYQQTPGQGLQFLFEYFSETQRNKGNFPGRFSGRQFSNSRSEMNVSTLELGDSALYLCASSLGAAYEQYFGPGTRLTVT.

The gene calls are TRBV9 and TRBJ2-3, with TRBD2 matching over 9 bases. The CDR3 length is 17 residues. Germline V lookup: CDR1 SGDLS, CDR2 YYNGEE. V trimming: 3 bases; J trimming: 4 bases; junction bases outside the gene matches: 12. CDR3 sequence: CASSAYSGRNPPDTQYF. The CDR3 coding sequence is TGTGCCAGCAGCGCGTATAGCGGGAGAAATCCCCCAGATACGCAGTATTTT.

The CDR3 DNA follows: TGTGCCAGCAGTTCAGGTAGCAATCAGCCCCAGCATTTT. Protein product: CASSSGSNQPQHF. This chain joins TRBV6-5 and TRBJ1-5; D is ambiguous. The germline V gene encodes CDR1 MNHEY and CDR2 SVGAGI. The CDR3 extends over 13 amino acids. The V end lost 4 bases, the J end lost 0 bases, and 4 bases lay between the germline ends.

The DNA of the CDR3 is TGTGCCAGCAGTGTCGGGACAGGGGATGGCTACACCTTC. Translation: CASSVGTGDGYTF. The genes are TRBV28 and TRBJ1-2, with 10 positions matching TRBD1. CDR1 and CDR2 (germline): MDHEN, SYDVKM. The CDR3 is 13 amino acids. Trimming at V came to 5 bases and at J to 6 bases, leaving 3 bases not matched to a gene.

This chain connects TRBV19 to TRBJ2-2; 8 nucleotides align to TRBD2. After removal of 4 bases from V and 1 base from J, the junction contained 8 bases not matched to a gene. There are 17 residues in the CDR3. Germline V gene sequence: CDR1 LNHDA, CDR2 SQIVND (reference sequence). DNA for the CDR3: TGTGCCAGTAGTACCCTTTTAGCGGGATGGAACACCGGGGAGCTGTTTTTT. It translates to CASSTLLAGWNTGELFF.

The rearrangement uses TRBV7-9 and TRBJ1-2; D is perhaps TRBD1 (6 bases). V lost 2 bases, J lost 6 bases, and 10 bases lay in between. From germline, CDR1 is SEHNR and CDR2 FQNEAQ (reference sequence). The CDR3 runs 13 residues. The CDR3 spells CASSLPGADGYTF. DNA for the CDR3: TGTGCCAGCAGCTTACCAGGGGCAGATGGCTACACCTTC.